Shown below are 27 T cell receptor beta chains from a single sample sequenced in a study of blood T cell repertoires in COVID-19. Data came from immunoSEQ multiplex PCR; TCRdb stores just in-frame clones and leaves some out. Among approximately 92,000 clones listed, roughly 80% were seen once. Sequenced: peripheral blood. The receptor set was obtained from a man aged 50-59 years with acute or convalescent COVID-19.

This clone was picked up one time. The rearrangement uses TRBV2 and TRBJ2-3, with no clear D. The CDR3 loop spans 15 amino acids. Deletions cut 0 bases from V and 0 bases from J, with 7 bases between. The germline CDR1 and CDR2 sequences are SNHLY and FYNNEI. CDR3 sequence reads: CASSEARTSTDTQYF. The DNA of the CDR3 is TGTGCCAGCAGTGAAGCGCGCACCAGCACAGATACGCAGTATTTT.

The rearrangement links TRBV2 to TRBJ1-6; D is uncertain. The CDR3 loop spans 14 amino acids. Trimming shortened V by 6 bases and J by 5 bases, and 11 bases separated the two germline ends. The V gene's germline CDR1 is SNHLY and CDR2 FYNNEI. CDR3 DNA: TGTGCCAGCAGCCTAGACGGGGATAATTCACCCCTCCACTTT. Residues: CASSLDGDNSPLHF. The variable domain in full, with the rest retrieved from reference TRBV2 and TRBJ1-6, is EPEVTQTPSHQVTQMGQEVILRCVPISNHLYFYWYRQILGQKVEFLVSFYNNEISEKSEIFDDQFSVERPDGSNFTLKIRSTKLEDSAMYFCASSLDGDNSPLHFGNGTRLTVT.

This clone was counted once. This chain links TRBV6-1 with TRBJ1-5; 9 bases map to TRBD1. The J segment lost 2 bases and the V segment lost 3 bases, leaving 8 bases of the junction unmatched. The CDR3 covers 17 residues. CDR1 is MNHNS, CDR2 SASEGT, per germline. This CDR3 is CASSDGAWTGGNQPQHF. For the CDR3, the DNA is TGTGCCAGCAGTGACGGGGCTTGGACAGGGGGCAATCAGCCCCAGCATTTT.

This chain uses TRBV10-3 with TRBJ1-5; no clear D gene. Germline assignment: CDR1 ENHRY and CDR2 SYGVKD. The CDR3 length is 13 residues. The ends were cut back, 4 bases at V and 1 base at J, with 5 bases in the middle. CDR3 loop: CAISGHSNQPQHF. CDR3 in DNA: TGTGCCATCAGTGGGCACAGCAATCAGCCCCAGCATTTT.

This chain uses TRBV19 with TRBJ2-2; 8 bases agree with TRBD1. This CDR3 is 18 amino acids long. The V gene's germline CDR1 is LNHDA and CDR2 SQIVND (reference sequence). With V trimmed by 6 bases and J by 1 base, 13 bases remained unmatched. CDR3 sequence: CASRDSTTGTGNTGELFF. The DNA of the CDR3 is TGTGCCAGTAGAGACAGCACGACCGGGACAGGGAACACCGGGGAGCTGTTTTTT.

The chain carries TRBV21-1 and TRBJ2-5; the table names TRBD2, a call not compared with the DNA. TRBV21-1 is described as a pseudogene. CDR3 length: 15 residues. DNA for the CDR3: TGTGCCGGTAACCTCAGACTAGCGGGCCAAGAGACCCAGTACTTC. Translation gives CAGNLRLAGQETQYF.

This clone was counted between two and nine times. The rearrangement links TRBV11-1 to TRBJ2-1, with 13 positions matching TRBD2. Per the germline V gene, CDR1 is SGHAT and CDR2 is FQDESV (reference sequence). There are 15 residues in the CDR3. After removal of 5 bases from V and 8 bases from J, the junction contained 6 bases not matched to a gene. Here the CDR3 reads CASSRTSGRNDEQFF. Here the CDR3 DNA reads TGTGCCAGCAGCCGGACTAGCGGGAGAAACGATGAGCAGTTCTTC.

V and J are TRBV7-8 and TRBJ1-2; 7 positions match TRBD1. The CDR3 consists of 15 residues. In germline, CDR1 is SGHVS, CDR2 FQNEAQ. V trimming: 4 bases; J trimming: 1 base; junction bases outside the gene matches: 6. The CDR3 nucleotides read TGTGCCAGCAGCTCCGTGGACAGGTTTAACTATGGCTACACCTTC. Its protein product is CASSSVDRFNYGYTF.

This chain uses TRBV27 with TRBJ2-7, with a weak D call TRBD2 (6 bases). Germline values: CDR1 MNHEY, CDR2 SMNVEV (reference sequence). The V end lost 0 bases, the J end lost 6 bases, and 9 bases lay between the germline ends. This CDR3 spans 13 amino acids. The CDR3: CASSLSLAFEQYF. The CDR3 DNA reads TGTGCCAGCAGTTTATCGCTAGCGTTCGAGCAGTACTTC.

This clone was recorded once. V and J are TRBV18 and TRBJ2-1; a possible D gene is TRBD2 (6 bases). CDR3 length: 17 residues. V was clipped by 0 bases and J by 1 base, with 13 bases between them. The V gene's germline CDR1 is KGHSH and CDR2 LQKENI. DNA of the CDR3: TGTGCCAGCTCACCACCAAGTGGAGGGACTTCCTACAATGAGCAGTTCTTC. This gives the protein CASSPPSGGTSYNEQFF. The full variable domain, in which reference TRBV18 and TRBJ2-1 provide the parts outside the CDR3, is NAGVMQNPRHLVRRRGQEARLRCSPMKGHSHVYWYRQLPEEGLKFMVYLQKENIIDESGMPKERFSAEFPKEGPSILRIQQVVRGDSAAYFCASSPPSGGTSYNEQFFGPGTRLTVL.

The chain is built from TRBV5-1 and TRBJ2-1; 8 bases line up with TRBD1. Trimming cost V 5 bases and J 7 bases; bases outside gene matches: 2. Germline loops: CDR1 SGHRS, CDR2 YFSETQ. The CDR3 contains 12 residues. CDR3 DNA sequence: TGCGCCAGCAGAAACAGGGGGAATGAGCAGTTCTTC. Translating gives CASRNRGNEQFF.

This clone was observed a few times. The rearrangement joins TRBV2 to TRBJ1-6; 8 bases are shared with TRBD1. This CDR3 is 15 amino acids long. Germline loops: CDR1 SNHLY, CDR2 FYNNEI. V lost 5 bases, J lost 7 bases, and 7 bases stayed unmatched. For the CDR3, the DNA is TGTGCCAGCAGTAATGGACAGGGAAGCAATTCACCCCTCCACTTT. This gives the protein CASSNGQGSNSPLHF. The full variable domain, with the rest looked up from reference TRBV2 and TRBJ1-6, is EPEVTQTPSHQVTQMGQEVILRCVPISNHLYFYWYRQILGQKVEFLVSFYNNEISEKSEIFDDQFSVERPDGSNFTLKIRSTKLEDSAMYFCASSNGQGSNSPLHFGNGTRLTVT.

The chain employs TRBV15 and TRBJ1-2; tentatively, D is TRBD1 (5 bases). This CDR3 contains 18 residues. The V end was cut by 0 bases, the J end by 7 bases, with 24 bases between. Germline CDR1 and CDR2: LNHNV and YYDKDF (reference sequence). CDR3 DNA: TGTGCCACCAGCAGAGATCGCCAGGGCCGCGGGGCTGGTCGTGGCTACACCTTC. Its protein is CATSRDRQGRGAGRGYTF.

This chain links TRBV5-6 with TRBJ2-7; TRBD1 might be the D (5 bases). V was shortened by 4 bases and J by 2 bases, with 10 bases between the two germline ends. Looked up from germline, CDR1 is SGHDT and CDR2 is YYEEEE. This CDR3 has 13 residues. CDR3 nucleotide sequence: TGTGCCAGCAGCCGCCAGGGAACCTACGAGCAGTACTTC. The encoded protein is CASSRQGTYEQYF.

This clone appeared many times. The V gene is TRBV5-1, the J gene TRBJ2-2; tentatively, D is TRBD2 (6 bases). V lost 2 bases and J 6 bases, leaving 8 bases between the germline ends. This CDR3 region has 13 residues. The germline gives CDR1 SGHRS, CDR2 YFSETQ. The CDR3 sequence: CASSFRLAGELFF. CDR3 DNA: TGCGCCAGCAGCTTCCGACTAGCCGGGGAGCTGTTTTTT.

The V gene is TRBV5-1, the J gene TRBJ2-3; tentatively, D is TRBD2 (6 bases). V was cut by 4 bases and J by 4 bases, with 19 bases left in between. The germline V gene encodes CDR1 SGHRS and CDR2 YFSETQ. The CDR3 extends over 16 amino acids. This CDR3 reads CASSIDGGFSSDTQYF. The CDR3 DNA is TGCGCCAGCAGCATAGACGGGGGTTTCTCTTCAGATACGCAGTATTTT.

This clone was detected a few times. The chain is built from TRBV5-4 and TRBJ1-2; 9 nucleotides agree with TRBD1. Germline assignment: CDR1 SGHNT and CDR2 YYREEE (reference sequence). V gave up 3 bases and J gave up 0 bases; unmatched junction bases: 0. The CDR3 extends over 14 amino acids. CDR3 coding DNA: TGTGCCAGCAGCTGGGACAGGGCTAACTATGGCTACACCTTC. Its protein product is CASSWDRANYGYTF.

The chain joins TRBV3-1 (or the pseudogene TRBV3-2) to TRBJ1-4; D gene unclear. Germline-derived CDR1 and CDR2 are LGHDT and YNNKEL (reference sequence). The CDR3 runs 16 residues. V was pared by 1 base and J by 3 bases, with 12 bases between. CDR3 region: CASSQGGERANEKLFF. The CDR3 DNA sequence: TGTGCCAGCAGCCAAGGCGGAGAGAGAGCTAATGAAAAACTGTTTTTT.

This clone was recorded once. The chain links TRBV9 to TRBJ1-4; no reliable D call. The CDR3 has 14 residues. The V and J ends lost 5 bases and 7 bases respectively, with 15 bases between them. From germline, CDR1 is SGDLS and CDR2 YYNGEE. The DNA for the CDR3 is TGTGCCAGCAGTGGCGCAGGCGTAGGTGAAAAACTGTTTTTT. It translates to CASSGAGVGEKLFF.

CDR3 residues: CASSPDPTSGRRTDTQYF. The CDR3 region has the DNA TGCGCCAGCAGCCCTGACCCGACTAGCGGGAGACGGACAGATACGCAGTATTTT. This sequence joins TRBV5-1 and TRBJ2-3; 12 bases are a match to TRBD2. The CDR3 extends over 18 amino acids. Germline CDR1 SGHRS, CDR2 YFSETQ. V lost 4 bases to trimming and J lost 3 bases; unmatched junction nucleotides: 12.

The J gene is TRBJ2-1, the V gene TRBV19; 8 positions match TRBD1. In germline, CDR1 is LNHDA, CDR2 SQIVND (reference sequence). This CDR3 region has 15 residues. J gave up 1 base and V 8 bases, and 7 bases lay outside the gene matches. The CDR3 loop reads CASALHRGSYNEQFF. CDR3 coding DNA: TGTGCCAGTGCTTTACACAGGGGGTCCTACAATGAGCAGTTCTTC.

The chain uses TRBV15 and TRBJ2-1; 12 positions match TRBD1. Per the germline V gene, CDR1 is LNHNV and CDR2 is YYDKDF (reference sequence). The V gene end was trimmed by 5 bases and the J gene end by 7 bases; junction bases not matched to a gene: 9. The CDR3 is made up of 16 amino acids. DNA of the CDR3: TGTGCCACCAGCGGAGGGACAGGGGGCGCGCGGAATGAGCAGTTCTTC. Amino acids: CATSGGTGGARNEQFF.

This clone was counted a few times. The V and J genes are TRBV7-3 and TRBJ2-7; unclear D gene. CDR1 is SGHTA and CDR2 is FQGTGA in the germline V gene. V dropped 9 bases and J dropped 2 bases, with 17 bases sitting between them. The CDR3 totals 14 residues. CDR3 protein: CASSYGHTPYEQYF. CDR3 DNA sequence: TGTGCCAGTTCATACGGTCATACCCCCTACGAGCAGTACTTC.

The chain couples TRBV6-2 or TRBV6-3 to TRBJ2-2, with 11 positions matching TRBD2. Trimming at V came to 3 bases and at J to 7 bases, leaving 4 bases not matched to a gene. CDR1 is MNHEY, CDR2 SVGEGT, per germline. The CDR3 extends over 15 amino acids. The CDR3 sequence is CASSYSGGAFGELFF. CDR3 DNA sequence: TGTGCCAGCAGTTATAGCGGGGGGGCCTTCGGGGAGCTGTTTTTT.

The CDR3 DNA is TGTGCCAGCTCACCGGACTTACAAAACAATGAGCAGTTCTTC. It specifies CASSPDLQNNEQFF. The V call is TRBV18, the J call TRBJ2-1; D is possibly TRBD2 (5 bases). From germline, CDR1 is KGHSH and CDR2 LQKENI. CDR3 length: 14 amino acids. Trimming pared 3 bases from V and 5 bases from J, leaving 11 bases between.

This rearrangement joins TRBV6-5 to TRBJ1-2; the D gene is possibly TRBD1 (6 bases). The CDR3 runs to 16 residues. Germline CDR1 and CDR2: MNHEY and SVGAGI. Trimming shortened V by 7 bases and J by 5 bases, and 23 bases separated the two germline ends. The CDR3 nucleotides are TGTGCCAGCAATTATTTGGGGGCTAGGGGCAATTATGGCTACACCTTC. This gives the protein CASNYLGARGNYGYTF.

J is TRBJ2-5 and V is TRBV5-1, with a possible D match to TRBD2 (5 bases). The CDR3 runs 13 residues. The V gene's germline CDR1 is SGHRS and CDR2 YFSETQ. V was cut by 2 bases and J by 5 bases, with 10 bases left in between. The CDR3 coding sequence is TGCGCCAGCAGCTTACTAGTCTCGGAGACCCAGTACTTC. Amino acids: CASSLLVSETQYF.